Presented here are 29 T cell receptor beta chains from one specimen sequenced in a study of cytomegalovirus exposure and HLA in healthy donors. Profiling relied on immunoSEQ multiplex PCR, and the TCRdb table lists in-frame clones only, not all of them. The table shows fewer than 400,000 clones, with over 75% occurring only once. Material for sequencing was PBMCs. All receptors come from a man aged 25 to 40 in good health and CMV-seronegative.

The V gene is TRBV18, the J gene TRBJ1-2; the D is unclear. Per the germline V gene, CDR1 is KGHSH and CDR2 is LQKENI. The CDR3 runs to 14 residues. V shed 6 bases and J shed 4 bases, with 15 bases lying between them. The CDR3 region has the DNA TGTGCCAGCTCTCGCAGCGGTCAGAGCTATGGCTACACCTTC. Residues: CASSRSGQSYGYTF.

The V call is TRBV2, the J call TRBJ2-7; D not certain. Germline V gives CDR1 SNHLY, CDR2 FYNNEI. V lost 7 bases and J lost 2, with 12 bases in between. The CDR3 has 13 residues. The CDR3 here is CASIESPAYEQYF. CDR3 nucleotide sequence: TGTGCCAGCATCGAAAGCCCGGCCTACGAGCAGTACTTC.

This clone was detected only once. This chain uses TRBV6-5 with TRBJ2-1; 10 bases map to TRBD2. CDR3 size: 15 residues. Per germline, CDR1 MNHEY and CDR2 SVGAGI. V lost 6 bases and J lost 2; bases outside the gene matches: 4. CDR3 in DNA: TGTGCCAGCAGGGGGAGCGGGGGGGCCTACAATGAGCAGTTCTTC. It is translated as CASRGSGGAYNEQFF.

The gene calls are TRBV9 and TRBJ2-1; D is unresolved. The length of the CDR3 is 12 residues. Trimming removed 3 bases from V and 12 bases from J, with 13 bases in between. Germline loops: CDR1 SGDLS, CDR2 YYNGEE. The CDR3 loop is CASSAESGGQFF. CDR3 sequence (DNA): TGTGCCAGCAGCGCGGAGTCCGGCGGGCAGTTCTTC. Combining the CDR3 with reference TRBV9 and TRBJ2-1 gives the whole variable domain DSGVTQTPKHLITATGQRVTLRCSPRSGDLSVYWYQQSLDQGLQFLIQYYNGEERAKGNILERFSAQQFPDLHSELNLSSLELGDSALYFCASSAESGGQFFGPGTRLTVL.

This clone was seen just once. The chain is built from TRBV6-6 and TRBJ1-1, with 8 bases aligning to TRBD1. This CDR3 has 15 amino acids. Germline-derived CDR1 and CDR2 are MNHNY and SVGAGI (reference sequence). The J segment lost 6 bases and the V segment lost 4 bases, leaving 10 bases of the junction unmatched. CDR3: CASSLGQGAQAEAFF. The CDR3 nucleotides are TGTGCCAGCAGTTTGGGCCAGGGGGCTCAAGCTGAAGCTTTCTTT.

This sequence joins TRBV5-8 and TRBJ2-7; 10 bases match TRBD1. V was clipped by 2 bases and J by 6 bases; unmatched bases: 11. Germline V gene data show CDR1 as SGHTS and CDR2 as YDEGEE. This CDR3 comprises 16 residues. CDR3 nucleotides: TGTGCCAGCAGCTTTCGGAGCGGGACAGGGGTTGCCGAGCAGTACTTC. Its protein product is CASSFRSGTGVAEQYF.

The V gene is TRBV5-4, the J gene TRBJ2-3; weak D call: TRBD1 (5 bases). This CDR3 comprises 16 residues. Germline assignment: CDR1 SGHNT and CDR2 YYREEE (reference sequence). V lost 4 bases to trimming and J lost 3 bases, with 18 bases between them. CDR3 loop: CASSPTVGAVTDTQYF. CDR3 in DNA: TGTGCCAGCAGCCCCACGGTTGGGGCAGTTACAGATACGCAGTATTTT.

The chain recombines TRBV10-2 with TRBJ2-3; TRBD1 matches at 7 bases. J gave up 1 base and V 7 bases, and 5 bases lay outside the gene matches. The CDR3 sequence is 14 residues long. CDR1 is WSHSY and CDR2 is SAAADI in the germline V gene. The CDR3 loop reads CASNIDRGTDTQYF. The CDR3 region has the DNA TGCGCCAGCAACATCGACAGGGGCACAGATACGCAGTATTTT.

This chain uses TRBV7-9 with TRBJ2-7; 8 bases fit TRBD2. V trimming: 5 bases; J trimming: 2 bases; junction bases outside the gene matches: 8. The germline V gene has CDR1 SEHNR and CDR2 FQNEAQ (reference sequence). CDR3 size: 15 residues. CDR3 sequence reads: CASSPQRGLAYEQYF. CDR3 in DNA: TGTGCCAGCAGCCCCCAGCGGGGGCTCGCCTACGAGCAGTACTTC.

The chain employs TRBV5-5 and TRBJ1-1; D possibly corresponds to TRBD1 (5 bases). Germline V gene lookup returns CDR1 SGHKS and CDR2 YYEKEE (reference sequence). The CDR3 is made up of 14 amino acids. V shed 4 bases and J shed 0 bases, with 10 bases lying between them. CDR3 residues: CASSRGQMNTEAFF. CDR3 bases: TGTGCCAGCAGCCGCGGACAAATGAACACTGAAGCTTTCTTT.

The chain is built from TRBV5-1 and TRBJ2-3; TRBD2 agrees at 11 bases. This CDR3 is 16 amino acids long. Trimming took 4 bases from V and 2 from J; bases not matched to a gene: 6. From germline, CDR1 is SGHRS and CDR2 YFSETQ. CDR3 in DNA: TGCGCCAGCAGCATCGGGACTAGCGGATTCACAGATACGCAGTATTTT. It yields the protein CASSIGTSGFTDTQYF.

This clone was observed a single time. CDR3 DNA sequence: TGCGCCAGCAGCATCCCTAGCGGGGGGAGCACAGATACGCAGTATTTT. Translation: CASSIPSGGSTDTQYF. The chain carries TRBV5-1 and TRBJ2-3; 11 positions agree with TRBD2. Germline V lookup: CDR1 SGHRS, CDR2 YFSETQ. The J segment lost 0 bases and the V segment lost 4 bases, leaving 4 bases of the junction unmatched. The CDR3 is made up of 16 amino acids.

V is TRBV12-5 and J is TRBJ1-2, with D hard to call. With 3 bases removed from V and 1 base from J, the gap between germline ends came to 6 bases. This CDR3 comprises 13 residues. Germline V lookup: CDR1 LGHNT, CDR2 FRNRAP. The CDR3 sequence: CASGLGLNYGYTF. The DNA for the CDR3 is TGTGCTAGTGGTTTAGGACTTAACTATGGCTACACCTTC. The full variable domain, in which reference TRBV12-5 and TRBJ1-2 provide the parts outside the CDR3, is DARVTQTPRHKVTEMGQEVTMRCQPILGHNTVFWYRQTMMQGLELLAYFRNRAPLDDSGMPKDRFSAEMPDATLATLKIQPSEPRDSAVYFCASGLGLNYGYTFGSGTRLTVV.

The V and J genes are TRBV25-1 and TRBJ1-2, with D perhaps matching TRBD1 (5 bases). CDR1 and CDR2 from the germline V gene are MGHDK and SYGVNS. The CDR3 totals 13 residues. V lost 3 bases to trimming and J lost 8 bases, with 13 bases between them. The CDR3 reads CASSEAQGRGYTF. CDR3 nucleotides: TGTGCCAGCAGTGAGGCCCAGGGTCGCGGCTACACCTTC.

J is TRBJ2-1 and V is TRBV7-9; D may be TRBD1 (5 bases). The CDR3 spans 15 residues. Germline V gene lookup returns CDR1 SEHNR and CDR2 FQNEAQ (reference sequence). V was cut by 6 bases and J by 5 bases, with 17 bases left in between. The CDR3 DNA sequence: TGTGCCAGCAGTTTTCGGCCCCAGGGTAACAATGAGCAGTTCTTC. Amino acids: CASSFRPQGNNEQFF.

The DNA for the CDR3 is TGCGCCAGCGGTTGGCCCTTCGTGACAGATACGCAGTATTTT. Residues: CASGWPFVTDTQYF. The rearrangement links TRBV10-1 to TRBJ2-3; D unresolved. The CDR3 covers 14 residues. Germline V gene lookup returns CDR1 WNHNN and CDR2 SYGVQD (reference sequence). V was pared by 8 bases and J by 3 bases, with 15 bases between.

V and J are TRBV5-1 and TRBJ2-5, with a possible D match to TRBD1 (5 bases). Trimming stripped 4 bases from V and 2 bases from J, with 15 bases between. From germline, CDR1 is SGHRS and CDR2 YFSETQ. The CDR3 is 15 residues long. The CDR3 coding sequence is TGCGCCAGCAGCGACAGTGGGGTGGCTCAAGAGACCCAGTACTTC. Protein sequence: CASSDSGVAQETQYF.

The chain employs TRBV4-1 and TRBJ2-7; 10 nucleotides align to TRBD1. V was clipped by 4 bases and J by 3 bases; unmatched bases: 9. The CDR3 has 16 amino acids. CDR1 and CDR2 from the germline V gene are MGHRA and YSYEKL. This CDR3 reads CASSRFGTGENYEQYF. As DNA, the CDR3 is TGCGCCAGCAGCCGATTCGGGACAGGGGAAAACTACGAGCAGTACTTC.

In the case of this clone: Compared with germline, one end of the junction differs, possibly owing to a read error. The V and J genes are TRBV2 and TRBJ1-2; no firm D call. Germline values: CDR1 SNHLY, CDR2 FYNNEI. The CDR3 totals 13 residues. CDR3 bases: TGTGCCGGCAGCCTAACTACTAACTATGGCTACACCTTC. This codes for CAGSLTTNYGYTF.

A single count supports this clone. CDR3 residues: CATSRDHQGLLSYEQYF. As DNA, the CDR3 is TGTGCCACCAGCAGAGATCACCAGGGACTATTATCCTACGAGCAGTACTTC. The chain is built from TRBV15 and TRBJ2-7; 7 bases agree with TRBD2. With 0 bases clipped from V and 1 base from J, the junction kept 9 bases outside the gene matches. This CDR3 has 17 residues. CDR1 and CDR2 from the germline V gene are LNHNV and YYDKDF (reference sequence).

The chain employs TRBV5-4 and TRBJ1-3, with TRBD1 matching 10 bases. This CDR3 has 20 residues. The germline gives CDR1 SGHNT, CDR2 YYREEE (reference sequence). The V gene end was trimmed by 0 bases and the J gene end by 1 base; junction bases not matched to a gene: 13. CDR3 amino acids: CASSLGWGQGTLGSGNTIYF. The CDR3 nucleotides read TGTGCCAGCAGCTTGGGGTGGGGACAGGGGACGCTTGGTTCTGGAAACACCATATATTTT.

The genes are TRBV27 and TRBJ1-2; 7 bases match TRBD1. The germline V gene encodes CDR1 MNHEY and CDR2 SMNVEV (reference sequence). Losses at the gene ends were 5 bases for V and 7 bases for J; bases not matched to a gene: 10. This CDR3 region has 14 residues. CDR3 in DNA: TGTGCCAGCAGTAGACGCGGACAGGAGAGTGGCTACACCTTC. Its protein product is CASSRRGQESGYTF.

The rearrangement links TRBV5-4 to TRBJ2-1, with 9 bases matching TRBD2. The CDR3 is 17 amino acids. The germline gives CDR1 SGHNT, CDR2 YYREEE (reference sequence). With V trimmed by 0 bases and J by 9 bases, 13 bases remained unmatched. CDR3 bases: TGTGCCAGCAGCTTGGCAGCCAAGCGGGGGGCGGCCGGTGAGCAGTTCTTC. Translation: CASSLAAKRGAAGEQFF. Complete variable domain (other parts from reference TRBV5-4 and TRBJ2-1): ETGVTQSPTHLIKTRGQQVTLRCSSQSGHNTVSWYQQALGQGPQFIFQYYREEENGRGNFPPRFSGLQFPNYSSELNVNALELDDSALYLCASSLAAKRGAAGEQFFGPGTRLTVL.

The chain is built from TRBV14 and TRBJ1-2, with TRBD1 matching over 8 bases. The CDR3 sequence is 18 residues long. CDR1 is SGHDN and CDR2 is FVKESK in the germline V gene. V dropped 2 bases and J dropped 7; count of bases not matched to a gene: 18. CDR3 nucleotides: TGTGCCAGCAGCCAACGAACCGGACAGGGAGGTCGATGGCGTGGCTACACCTTC. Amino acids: CASSQRTGQGGRWRGYTF.

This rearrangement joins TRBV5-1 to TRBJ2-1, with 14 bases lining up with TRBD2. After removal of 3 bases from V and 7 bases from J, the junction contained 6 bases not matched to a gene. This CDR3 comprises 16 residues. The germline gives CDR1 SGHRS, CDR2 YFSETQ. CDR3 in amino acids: CASSWAGTSGGNEQFF. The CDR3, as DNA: TGCGCCAGCAGCTGGGCCGGGACTAGCGGGGGAAATGAGCAGTTCTTC.

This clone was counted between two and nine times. For the CDR3, the DNA is TGTGCCAGCAGTTTGGGAGGCTCGGGTGTCTCACCCCTCCACTTT. Its protein is CASSLGGSGVSPLHF. The rearrangement joins TRBV27 to TRBJ1-6; no clear D. Germline loops: CDR1 MNHEY, CDR2 SMNVEV (reference sequence). The CDR3 totals 15 residues. The ends were cut back, 3 bases at V and 10 bases at J, with 16 bases in the middle.

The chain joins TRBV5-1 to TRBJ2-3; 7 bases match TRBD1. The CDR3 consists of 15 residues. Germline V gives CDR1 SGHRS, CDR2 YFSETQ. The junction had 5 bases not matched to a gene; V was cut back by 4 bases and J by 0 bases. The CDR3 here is CASSLRQGSTDTQYF. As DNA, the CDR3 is TGCGCCAGCAGCCTCAGACAGGGAAGCACAGATACGCAGTATTTT. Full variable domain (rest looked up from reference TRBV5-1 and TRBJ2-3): KAGVTQTPRYLIKTRGQQVTLSCSPISGHRSVSWYQQTPGQGLQFLFEYFSETQRNKGNFPGRFSGRQFSNSRSEMNVSTLELGDSALYLCASSLRQGSTDTQYFGPGTRLTVL.

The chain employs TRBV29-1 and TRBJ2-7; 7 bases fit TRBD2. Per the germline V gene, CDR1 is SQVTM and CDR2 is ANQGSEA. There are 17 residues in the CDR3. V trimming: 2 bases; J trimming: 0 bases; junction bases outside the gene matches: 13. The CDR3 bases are TGCAGCGTTGAAAGTCCCGGTTCTAGCGGAGGCTCCTACGAGCAGTACTTC. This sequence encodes CSVESPGSSGGSYEQYF.

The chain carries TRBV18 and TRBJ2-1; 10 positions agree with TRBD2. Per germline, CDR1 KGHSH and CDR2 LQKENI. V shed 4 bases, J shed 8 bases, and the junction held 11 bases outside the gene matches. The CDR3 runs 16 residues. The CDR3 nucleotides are TGTGCCAGCTCACAACCGGGACTAGCGAAGACGGATGAGCAGTTCTTC. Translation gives CASSQPGLAKTDEQFF.